These 3 T cell receptor beta chains were all obtained from the same sample, sequenced in a study of blood T cells in healthy people across ages. Alongside a J-beta primer mix, a sample-barcoded 5' primer served in a second PCR lasting about 7 to 12 cycles. From the 5' RACE reads, TCRdb called clonotypes with MiXCR, one entry per CDR3 protein. The sample has over 600,000 distinct CDR3 sequences, roughly 21% seen once. The sample taken for sequencing was blood. These receptors all come from a man in his sixties or seventies in good health.

The table lists this clonotype with many counts. The chain is built from TRBV7-3 and TRBJ2-7; TRBD2 matches 7 bases. Unmatched junction bases numbered 5, after V lost 0 bases and J lost 3 bases. The germline V gene encodes CDR1 SGHTA and CDR2 FQGTGA. This CDR3 is built from 15 residues. CDR3: CASSLTGRGGYEQYF. Written as DNA, the CDR3 is TGTGCCAGCAGCTTAACGGGGAGGGGTGGCTACGAGCAGTACTTC.

The rearrangement links TRBV14 to TRBJ1-2; D unclear. Germline CDR1 is SGHDN and CDR2 is FVKESK. V lost 2 bases to trimming and J lost 8 bases, with 9 bases between them. The CDR3 spans 12 residues. The CDR3 sequence is CASSQPGLGYTF. In DNA, the CDR3 is TGTGCCAGCAGCCAACCAGGATTAGGCTACACCTTC.

This clonotype was detected ten times or more. The chain recombines TRBV10-3 with TRBJ2-7; D not certain. The germline V gene encodes CDR1 ENHRY and CDR2 SYGVKD. This CDR3 has 12 residues. V was pared by 0 bases and J by 4 bases, with 4 bases between. The CDR3 DNA follows: TGTGCCATCAGTGAGTCTACGTACGAGCAGTACTTC. It codes for CAISESTYEQYF.